The present entry profiles one T cell receptor (beta chain) with its context. A much larger clone is a single base away; this may be a read error. Likely a read error: the CDR3 ends without its conserved phenylalanine or tryptophan. What was sequenced on ten immunoSEQ deep assay plates was unsorted PBMC DNA. Libraries were prepared by immunoSEQ multiplex PCR; TCRdb keeps only in-frame clonotypes and omits some of them. The table has roughly 490,000 clones, 70% to 80% seen once; the top ten hold around 13%. Germline V gene sequence: CDR1 SNHLY, CDR2 FYNNEI. CDR3 length: 14 amino acids. The V end lost 5 bases, the J end lost 0 bases, and 9 bases lay between the germline ends. This entry comes from a study of shared clonotypes between healthy human individuals. At the level of the study: The people who gave samples were a couple of women and a few men aged 18 to 49.

This chain connects TRBV2 to TRBJ2-3, with D unclear. This TCR derives from a woman aged 40 to 49 in good health. Some clones in this sample may be carry-over from other donors' samples. Sequencing input: PBMCs. The CDR3 DNA reads TGTGCCAGCAGTCGGACGCAGAGCACAGATACGCAGTATATT. It yields the protein CASSRTQSTDTQYI.